This is a list of T cell receptor beta chains from one sample in a study of beta chain features in type 1 diabetes. Assay used: immunoSEQ multiplex PCR; TCRdb lists only in-frame clones, some missing. The sample lists about 180,000 clones, about 13% seen once, with less than 0.7% in the top ten. Sequenced input: central memory CD4+ T cells from blood. The receptors were gathered from a woman younger than 30 in good health. The CDR3 runs from the conserved cysteine through the conserved F or W. The order of the fields is V gene, J gene, D gene, clone size, CDR3 protein, CDR3 DNA. A D gene is named only where the DNA matches it firmly. Expanded clones get a size class; other rows say once, few or many, or leave the size out.

>TRBV18|TRBJ1-2|TRBD1|few
CASSPTGAGNGYTF
TGTGCCAGCTCACCCACAGGGGCTGGGAATGGCTACACCTTC
>TRBV19|TRBJ2-3|TRBD1|few
CASSIGDRVTDTQYF
TGTGCCAGTAGTATCGGGGACAGGGTCACAGATACGCAGTATTTT
>TRBV30|TRBJ2-5|TRBD1|few
CAWRAPLGQGKETQYF
TGTGCCTGGCGCGCGCCTTTAGGACAGGGGAAGGAGACCCAGTACTTC
>TRBV5-4|TRBJ2-7|TRBD1|-
CASSQRGTGGIEQYF
TGTGCCAGCAGCCAGCGAGGGACAGGGGGCATCGAGCAGTACTTC
>TRBV5-4|TRBJ2-3|-|-
CASSLGTAGRGTDTQYF
TGTGCCAGCAGCTTAGGAACCGCGGGAAGGGGCACAGATACGCAGTATTTT
>TRBV5-1|TRBJ2-5|TRBD2|-
CASSLLTSGTKETQYF
TGCGCCAGCAGCTTGCTGACTAGCGGGACGAAAGAGACCCAGTACTTC
>TRBV7-2|TRBJ2-7|-|-
CASSLGPEQYF
TGTGCCAGCAGCTTAGGGCCCGAGCAGTACTTC
>TRBV11-2|TRBJ2-7|-|-
CASSASNWVGAYEQYF
TGTGCCAGCAGCGCTAGTAACTGGGTTGGTGCCTACGAGCAGTACTTC
>TRBV30|TRBJ1-1|-|few
CAWSPKEQAFF
TGTGCCTGGAGTCCCAAGGAGCAAGCTTTCTTT
>TRBV18|TRBJ1-5|TRBD1|few
CASSPGQLNQPQHF
TGTGCCAGCTCACCGGGACAGCTGAATCAGCCCCAGCATTTT
>TRBV29-1|TRBJ2-5|-|few
CSVGPETQYF
TGCAGCGTTGGGCCGGAGACCCAGTACTTC
>TRBV30|TRBJ2-7|-|few
CAWRRSNDYEQYF
TGTGCCTGGAGGAGAAGTAATGACTACGAGCAGTACTTC
>TRBV28|TRBJ2-1|TRBD1|-
CASSLKGADGSFF
TGTGCCAGCAGTTTAAAGGGGGCAGATGGGAGTTTCTTC
>TRBV15|TRBJ2-7|-|-
CATSRALQNEQYF
TGTGCCACCAGCAGGGCCTTACAGAACGAGCAGTACTTC
>TRBV28|TRBJ1-5|-|-
CASSLSDRRNQPQHF
TGTGCCAGCAGTTTATCCGACAGGAGGAATCAGCCCCAGCATTTT
>TRBV30|TRBJ2-4|TRBD2|few
CAGTSGVSAKNIQYF
TGTGCCGGGACTAGCGGGGTGTCTGCCAAAAACATTCAGTACTTC
>TRBV27|TRBJ2-2|-|-
CASSLSHTGELFF
TGTGCCAGCAGTTTGAGCCACACCGGGGAGCTGTTTTTT
>TRBV7-2|TRBJ2-5|-|-
CASSKLGQQETQYF
TGTGCCAGCAGCAAACTGGGACAACAAGAGACCCAGTACTTC
>TRBV5-1|TRBJ2-4|-|few
CASRSGQGLQDQYF
TGCGCCAGCAGGTCGGGTCAGGGTCTGCAGGATCAGTACTTC
>TRBV7-9|TRBJ2-3|TRBD2|few
CASVSGRVTDTQYF
TGTGCCAGCGTTAGCGGGAGGGTAACAGATACGCAGTATTTT
>TRBV5-1|TRBJ2-3|TRBD2|-
CASRLDPMGAGAPTQYF
TGCGCCAGCAGACTTGACCCGATGGGAGCGGGAGCCCCTACGCAGTATTTT
>TRBV28|TRBJ2-7|-|-
CASNSNYEQYF
TGTGCCAGCAATTCTAACTACGAGCAGTACTTC
>TRBV6-1|TRBJ2-6|TRBD1|-
CASSTGAPNVLTF
TGTGCCAGCAGTACAGGGGCCCCCAACGTCCTGACTTTC
>TRBV18|TRBJ2-5|TRBD1|-
CASSPGQVETQYF
TGTGCCAGCTCACCGGGACAGGTGGAGACCCAGTACTTC
>TRBV29-1|TRBJ2-1|-|-
CSVEEGVNEQFF
TGCAGCGTTGAAGAAGGGGTAAATGAGCAGTTCTTC
>TRBV27|TRBJ1-2|-|-
CASSLAQGGGYTF
TGTGCCAGCAGTTTAGCACAGGGTGGCGGCTACACCTTC
>TRBV7-3|TRBJ1-2|TRBD1|few
CASSADRGSYGYTF
TGTGCCAGCAGCGCGGACAGGGGTAGCTATGGCTACACCTTC
>TRBV5-8|TRBJ1-4|-|-
CASSLPSGKLFF
TGTGCCAGCAGCTTACCTTCCGGGAAACTGTTTTTT
>TRBV30|TRBJ1-2|-|-
CAWSVRRDGYTF
TGTGCCTGGAGTGTAAGGAGGGACGGCTACACCTTC
>TRBV7-3|TRBJ2-3|TRBD2|few
CASSPWGPGGADTQYF
TGTGCCAGCAGCCCATGGGGACCCGGGGGGGCAGATACGCAGTATTTT
>TRBV7-3|TRBJ2-5|-|-
CASSLTRETQYF
TGTGCCAGCAGCTTAACACGGGAGACCCAGTACTTC
>TRBV5-1|TRBJ2-1|TRBD1|few
CASSGDRAIMNEQFF
TGCGCCAGCAGCGGGGACAGGGCGATCATGAATGAGCAGTTCTTC
>TRBV19|TRBJ1-4|-|few
CASSDNRVAEKLFF
TGTGCCAGTAGCGATAACAGGGTGGCGGAAAAACTGTTTTTT
>TRBV9|TRBJ2-3|TRBD2|few
CASSVVSAGGRNTQYF
TGTGCCAGCAGCGTAGTATCTGCGGGAGGAAGGAATACGCAGTATTTT
>TRBV30|TRBJ1-1|-|-
CAWTVNTEAFF
TGTGCCTGGACGGTGAACACTGAAGCTTTCTTT
>TRBV20-1|TRBJ1-1|-|few
CSGTGEGAFF
TGCAGTGGCACCGGAGAGGGAGCTTTCTTT
>TRBV4-3|TRBJ1-2|TRBD1|-
CASSRSWQGDGYTF
TGCGCCAGCAGCCGAAGTTGGCAGGGGGATGGCTACACCTTC
>TRBV28|TRBJ2-4|-|-
CASSVGGAKNIQYF
TGTGCCAGCAGTGTAGGGGGAGCCAAAAACATTCAGTACTTC
>TRBV5-1|TRBJ2-5|TRBD2|-
CASSPGYLERDGETQYF
TGCGCCAGCAGCCCCGGGTACCTAGAGCGGGATGGTGAGACCCAGTACTTC
>TRBV14|TRBJ1-1|TRBD1|-
CASSTDRGQITEAFF
TGTGCCAGCAGCACGGACAGGGGGCAAATCACTGAAGCTTTCTTT
>TRBV7-9|TRBJ2-7|-|-
CASSRGGAEYF
TGTGCCAGCAGTAGAGGGGGGGCCGAGTACTTC
>TRBV29-1|TRBJ1-4|-|few
CSVGTGPSSTNEKLFF
TGCAGCGTTGGAACAGGGCCGTCCTCAACTAATGAAAAACTGTTTTTT
>TRBV29-1|TRBJ2-5|TRBD2|few
CSESPGGETQYF
TGCAGCGAATCGCCGGGGGGGGAGACCCAGTACTTC
>TRBV6-1|TRBJ2-5|TRBD1|-
CASSRSTGKETQYF
TGTGCCAGCAGTAGATCGACAGGGAAGGAGACCCAGTACTTC
>TRBV7-2|TRBJ2-1|TRBD2|few
CASSLSGGSDEQFF
TGTGCCAGCAGCCTCTCGGGCGGGAGCGATGAGCAGTTCTTC
>TRBV6-5|TRBJ2-7|TRBD1|-
CASRTGVFYEQYF
TGTGCCAGCCGGACAGGGGTATTCTACGAGCAGTACTTC
>TRBV5-1|TRBJ1-1|TRBD1|-
CASSWTGVATEAFF
TGCGCCAGCAGCTGGACAGGGGTGGCCACTGAAGCTTTCTTT
>TRBV7-6|TRBJ2-5|TRBD1|few
CASSLRGTGPETQYF
TGTGCCAGCAGCTTACGGGGGACAGGGCCAGAGACCCAGTACTTC
>TRBV5-4|TRBJ2-6|-|few
CASSLVGQSSGANVLTF
TGTGCCAGCAGCTTGGTAGGACAGAGCTCTGGGGCCAACGTCCTGACTTTC
>TRBV11-3|TRBJ1-2|TRBD1|few
CASSSTGRYGYTF
TGTGCCAGCAGCTCGACAGGGAGATATGGCTACACCTTC
>TRBV5-1|TRBJ2-2|-|few
CASSPDRPNTGELFF
TGCGCCAGCAGCCCGGACAGACCAAACACCGGGGAGCTGTTTTTT
>TRBV7-6|TRBJ1-5|-|-
CASSVRPGGDQPQHF
TGTGCCAGCAGCGTGCGGCCGGGGGGCGATCAGCCCCAGCATTTT
>TRBV30|TRBJ1-2|-|few
CAWSGGQLYGYTF
TGTGCCTGGAGTGGCGGACAGCTTTATGGCTACACCTTC
>TRBV2|TRBJ1-3|TRBD1|-
CASRGDSSGNTIYF
TGTGCCAGCAGGGGGGACAGCTCTGGAAACACCATATATTTT
>TRBV2|TRBJ1-2|TRBD1|few
CASRADRGRVYGYTF
TGTGCCAGCAGGGCGGACAGGGGGCGCGTCTATGGCTACACCTTC
>TRBV7-2|TRBJ1-1|-|few
CASSDQKYTEAFF
TGTGCCAGCAGCGATCAGAAGTACACTGAAGCTTTCTTT
>TRBV29-1|TRBJ2-5|TRBD2|-
CSVVASGKETQYF
TGCAGCGTTGTCGCTAGCGGGAAAGAGACCCAGTACTTC
>TRBV9|TRBJ2-3|TRBD1|many
CASSASQGQLDTQYF
TGTGCCAGCAGCGCCTCCCAGGGACAGTTAGATACGCAGTATTTT
>TRBV30|TRBJ2-1|TRBD2|-
CAWSTSGIYNEQFF
TGTGCCTGGAGTACTAGCGGGATCTACAATGAGCAGTTCTTC